These 22 T cell receptor beta chains were sequenced from one sample in a study of CD8 T cells in Susac syndrome. After extraction with the RNeasy kit, roughly 0.45 to 1 ug of the RNA was reverse transcribed using random hexamers. One entry per CDR3 protein, called by TCRdb with MiXCR from the immunoSEQ multiplex PCR reads. This table has roughly 150,000 distinct CDR3 sequences, approximately 94% appearing once. What was sequenced was CD8+ T cells from PBMCs. All receptors derive from a human donor with multiple sclerosis.

This chain connects TRBV9 to TRBJ2-1, with 12 bases that match TRBD2. The germline gives CDR1 SGDLS, CDR2 YYNGEE. This CDR3 spans 13 amino acids. With V trimmed by 8 bases and J by 7 bases, 4 bases remained unmatched. CDR3 protein: CASSSGGANEQFF. For the CDR3, the DNA is TGTGCCAGTTCTAGCGGGGGGGCAAATGAGCAGTTCTTC.

The CDR3 DNA reads as TGTGCCAGCAGCCGTACACATCTTCAGGACATATCGGGGAATGAGCAGTTCTTC. It yields the protein CASSRTHLQDISGNEQFF. The rearrangement links TRBV13 to TRBJ2-1; the D gene could be TRBD1 or TRBD2 (5 bases each). V was pared by 5 bases and J by 7 bases, with 27 bases between. CDR3 size: 18 residues. Per germline, CDR1 PRHDT and CDR2 FYEKMQ (reference sequence). Combining the CDR3 with reference TRBV13 and TRBJ2-1 gives the whole variable domain AAGVIQSPRHLIKEKRETATLKCYPIPRHDTVYWYQQGPGQDPQFLISFYEKMQSDKGSIPDRFSAQQFSDYHSELNMSSLELGDSALYFCASSRTHLQDISGNEQFFGPGTRLTVL.

V gene TRBV7-9 combines with J gene TRBJ2-2, with a tentative D call TRBD1 (6 bases). Germline loops: CDR1 SEHNR, CDR2 FQNEAQ (reference sequence). There are 16 residues in the CDR3. V dropped 5 bases and J dropped 6 bases, with 19 bases sitting between them. In DNA form, the CDR3 reads TGTGCCAGCAGCCCCACAGGGACCCGGGGACCCGGGGAGCTGTTTTTT. Translation gives CASSPTGTRGPGELFF.

This sequence joins TRBV6-6 and TRBJ1-2, with no clear D. Germline CDR1 reads MNHNY; CDR2 reads SVGAGI (reference sequence). The CDR3 length is 13 residues. Trimming took 5 bases from V and 6 from J, leaving 13 bases between them. The CDR3 loop is CASSVGFKDGYTF. The CDR3 nucleotides read TGTGCCAGCAGTGTGGGGTTTAAGGATGGCTACACCTTC.

This clonotype was observed a single time. Here the CDR3 reads CASRDRDYTF. Here the CDR3 DNA reads TGTGCCAGCAGGGACAGGGACTACACCTTC. This chain uses TRBV25-1 with TRBJ1-2; 8 bases fit TRBD1. Germline CDR1 MGHDK, CDR2 SYGVNS. Trimming removed 6 bases from V and 10 bases from J; junction bases left unmatched: 1. This CDR3 spans 10 amino acids.

J is TRBJ1-5 and V is TRBV20-1; 8 bases map to TRBD1. Germline V gene sequence: CDR1 DFQATT, CDR2 SNEGSKA (reference sequence). The CDR3 is 13 amino acids. The junction had 6 bases not matched to a gene; V was cut back by 6 bases and J by 5 bases. CDR3 sequence (DNA): TGCAGTGCCTCTCAGGGGGCCGATCAGCCCCAGCATTTT. Protein sequence: CSASQGADQPQHF.

This clonotype was seen only a few times. V and J are TRBV7-8 and TRBJ1-2, with D possibly being TRBD1 (5 bases). V shed 1 base and J shed 7 bases, with 16 bases lying between them. Germline V gene data show CDR1 as SGHVS and CDR2 as FQNEAQ. The CDR3 contains 15 residues. In DNA, the CDR3 is TGTGCCAGCAGCTTAGGTGGGGGACTGATGCGTGGCTACACCTTC. Its protein product is CASSLGGGLMRGYTF.

This chain links TRBV9 with TRBJ1-2; D gene ambiguous. Germline assignment: CDR1 SGDLS and CDR2 YYNGEE. Trimming removed 4 bases from V and 7 bases from J, with 11 bases in between. The CDR3 loop spans 12 amino acids. The CDR3 spells CASSPIGPGYTF. DNA of the CDR3: TGTGCCAGCAGCCCGATAGGGCCTGGCTACACCTTC.

The genes are TRBV30 and TRBJ2-7; a weak D match, TRBD1 (5 bases). CDR3 size: 12 residues. Germline V CDR1 and CDR2: GTSNPN, SVGIG (reference sequence). Trimming removed 2 bases at V and 7 bases at J, with 12 bases between. The DNA for the CDR3 is TGTGCCTGGAGTTATCTGAGACAGGAGCAGTACTTC. Amino acid sequence: CAWSYLRQEQYF.

This chain uses TRBV10-3 with TRBJ2-7; 8 bases are shared with TRBD1. V shed 5 bases and J 6 bases; nucleotides not matched to a gene: 9. The CDR3 contains 14 residues. In germline, CDR1 is ENHRY, CDR2 SYGVKD. The DNA of the CDR3 is TGTGCCATCAGTCTGGACAGGGAAGGGCTCGAGCAGTACTTC. Translated, it gives CAISLDREGLEQYF.

V is TRBV29-1 and J is TRBJ2-3, with D unresolved. The CDR3 length is 16 residues. Germline V gene lookup returns CDR1 SQVTM and CDR2 ANQGSEA. Trimming removed 4 bases at V and 3 bases at J, with 20 bases between. The CDR3 region is CSVVYPLADFTDTQYF. CDR3 nucleotide sequence: TGCAGCGTTGTTTACCCACTGGCTGATTTTACAGATACGCAGTATTTT.

The chain uses TRBV12-3 or TRBV12-4 and TRBJ1-1; D is unresolved. Trimming took off 6 bases at V and 1 base at J, with 9 bases between the two ends. The CDR3 covers 13 residues. In DNA, the CDR3 is TGTGCCAGCAGCCCTGGGAAGAACACTGAAGCTTTCTTT. Encoded protein: CASSPGKNTEAFF.

The rearrangement joins TRBV25-1 to TRBJ2-5, with D maybe TRBD1 (5 bases). The V gene's germline CDR1 is MGHDK and CDR2 SYGVNS. V lost 11 bases, J lost 12 bases, and 16 bases lay in between. The CDR3 runs 10 residues. CDR3 nucleotides: TGTGCCGCCAAGGCAGACAGAGAGTACTTC. Translated: CAAKADREYF.

The chain combines TRBV30 with TRBJ1-1; unclear D gene. The germline V and J ends were trimmed by 3 bases and 0 bases, with 2 bases remaining between them. This CDR3 has 11 amino acids. Germline-derived CDR1 and CDR2 are GTSNPN and SVGIG (reference sequence). DNA of the CDR3: TGTGCCTGGAGCGTGAACACTGAAGCTTTCTTT. Protein product: CAWSVNTEAFF.

The chain links TRBV15 to TRBJ1-2, with D perhaps TRBD1 (5 bases). Trimming pared 9 bases from V and 4 bases from J, leaving 15 bases between. There are 13 residues in the CDR3. CDR1 and CDR2 (germline): LNHNV, YYDKDF (reference sequence). The CDR3 DNA sequence: TGTGCCACGTCCCAGGGTGAAGGCTATGGCTACACCTTC. Protein product: CATSQGEGYGYTF.

The chain combines TRBV7-2 with TRBJ2-5, with 8 bases identical to TRBD2. Germline assignment: CDR1 SGHTA and CDR2 FQGNSA. V lost 3 bases to trimming and J lost 3 bases; unmatched junction nucleotides: 12. CDR3 length: 17 amino acids. In DNA, the CDR3 is TGTGCCAGCAGCTTTTTAGTGAAGCGGGGGCACAAAGAGACCCAGTACTTC. It yields the protein CASSFLVKRGHKETQYF. The complete variable domain, with remaining parts taken from reference TRBV7-2 and TRBJ2-5, reads GAGVSQSPSNKVTEKGKDVELRCDPISGHTALYWYRQSLGQGLEFLIYFQGNSAPDKSGLPSDRFSAERTGGSVSTLTIQRTQQEDSAVYLCASSFLVKRGHKETQYFGPGTRLLVL.

This clonotype has a single count. This chain joins TRBV27 and TRBJ1-5; unclear D gene. In germline, CDR1 is MNHEY, CDR2 SMNVEV (reference sequence). V shed 3 bases and J shed 8 bases, with 17 bases lying between them. The CDR3 consists of 15 residues. As DNA, the CDR3 is TGTGCCAGCAGTTTTAGTGGGGAGATGGTTAAGCCCCAGCATTTT. Amino acids: CASSFSGEMVKPQHF.

The DNA of the CDR3 is TGTGCCAGCAGTTTTGACAGCAGGTATAGCAATCAGCCCCAGCATTTT. It translates to CASSFDSRYSNQPQHF. The V call is TRBV7-9, the J call TRBJ1-5, with D perhaps TRBD1 (5 bases). CDR1 SEHNR and CDR2 FQNEAQ come from the germline V gene (reference sequence). The CDR3 contains 16 residues. V lost 6 bases and J lost 0, with 15 bases in between.

The V gene is TRBV12-3 or TRBV12-4, the J gene TRBJ1-2; D unclear. The CDR3 is made up of 13 amino acids. Trimming removed 4 bases from V and 4 bases from J, with 10 bases in between. This CDR3 is CASSSQSLYGYTF. The DNA for the CDR3 is TGTGCCAGCAGTTCGCAGTCACTCTATGGCTACACCTTC.

This chain joins TRBV13 and TRBJ2-3, with TRBD1 identical over 7 bases. Losses at the gene ends were 3 bases for V and 9 bases for J; bases not matched to a gene: 12. Germline V gene data show CDR1 as PRHDT and CDR2 as FYEKMQ (reference sequence). CDR3 length equals 15 residues. This CDR3 reads CASSLTGSGDGTQYF. The CDR3 bases are TGTGCCAGCAGCTTGACAGGGTCAGGGGATGGAACGCAGTATTTT. The entire variable domain, with the rest obtained from reference TRBV13 and TRBJ2-3, is as follows: AAGVIQSPRHLIKEKRETATLKCYPIPRHDTVYWYQQGPGQDPQFLISFYEKMQSDKGSIPDRFSAQQFSDYHSELNMSSLELGDSALYFCASSLTGSGDGTQYFGPGTRLTVL.

This rearrangement joins TRBV28 to TRBJ2-7; 7 bases match TRBD1. The junction had 15 bases not matched to a gene; V was cut back by 4 bases and J by 3 bases. Germline CDR1 reads MDHEN; CDR2 reads SYDVKM. The CDR3 runs to 17 residues. CDR3 loop: CASSYGTEQPISYEQYF. For the CDR3, the DNA is TGTGCCAGCAGTTATGGGACAGAACAACCTATAAGCTACGAGCAGTACTTC.

This clonotype was detected once. This chain uses TRBV30 with TRBJ1-1; D gene ambiguous. V lost 4 bases and J lost 1, with 10 bases in between. This CDR3 comprises 13 residues. Per germline, CDR1 GTSNPN and CDR2 SVGIG (reference sequence). In DNA form, the CDR3 reads TGTGCCTGGATTCGGGCCCCGAACACTGAAGCTTTCTTT. Its protein product is CAWIRAPNTEAFF.